This passage covers 15 T cell receptor beta chains from one sample sequenced in a study of blood T cell repertoires in COVID-19. Libraries were prepared by immunoSEQ multiplex PCR; TCRdb keeps only in-frame clonotypes and omits some of them. The table lists 80,000 to 95,000 clones, roughly 80% of them singletons. Sequencing was performed on peripheral blood. These receptors all stem from an older man with COVID-19, enrolled during active disease.

The genes are TRBV7-8 and TRBJ1-1; D may be TRBD1 (5 bases). V dropped 5 bases and J dropped 0 bases, with 7 bases sitting between them. CDR1 is SGHVS, CDR2 FQNEAQ, per germline. There are 13 residues in the CDR3. CDR3 sequence (DNA): TGTGCCAGCAGCCGACAGATGAACACTGAAGCTTTCTTT. Its protein product is CASSRQMNTEAFF.

This sequence joins TRBV2 and TRBJ1-1; no clear D. The V end was cut by 0 bases, the J end by 4 bases, with 9 bases between. CDR1 and CDR2 from the germline V gene are SNHLY and FYNNEI. The CDR3 runs to 14 residues. In nucleotides, the CDR3 is TGTGCCAGCAGTGAAGCGGCTTTGGTCACTGAAGCTTTCTTT. This gives the protein CASSEAALVTEAFF.

The chain couples TRBV7-6 to TRBJ2-5; maybe TRBD2 (6 bases). The V end lost 1 base, the J end lost 7 bases, and 10 bases lay between the germline ends. The CDR3 is 13 amino acids. CDR1 and CDR2 (germline): SGHVS, FNYEAQ. CDR3 protein: CASSLEAGRTQYF. The CDR3 nucleotides are TGTGCCAGCAGCTTAGAGGCGGGGAGGACCCAGTACTTC.

This clone is a singleton in its sample. The chain employs TRBV30 and TRBJ2-7; TRBD1 matches at 10 bases. V gave up 4 bases and J gave up 8 bases; unmatched junction bases: 17. This CDR3 spans 16 amino acids. Germline values: CDR1 GTSNPN, CDR2 SVGIG (reference sequence). The CDR3 is CAWTVPSGTGDTQQYF. DNA of the CDR3: TGTGCCTGGACAGTTCCCTCCGGGACAGGGGATACACAGCAGTACTTC.

CDR3: CASSASGGAGTEAFF. CDR3 bases: TGTGCCAGCAGTGCCTCAGGAGGCGCGGGCACTGAAGCTTTCTTT. The V gene is TRBV6-4, the J gene TRBJ1-1; D unclear. The V and J ends lost 4 bases and 4 bases respectively, with 16 bases between them. The germline CDR1 and CDR2 sequences are MRHNA and SNTAGT. The CDR3 spans 15 residues.

The chain couples TRBV4-1 to TRBJ2-7; D perhaps matches TRBD1 (5 bases). Per the germline V gene, CDR1 is MGHRA and CDR2 is YSYEKL. The CDR3 has 15 residues. Trimming stripped 0 bases from V and 4 bases from J, with 13 bases between. The CDR3 DNA reads TGCGCCAGCAGCCAAGAGTTGCAGGGATTTTACGAGCAGTACTTC. It is translated as CASSQELQGFYEQYF.

This clone has more than one count but fewer than ten. The same CDR3 arises from other DNA sequences in this sample as well. V is TRBV7-2 and J is TRBJ1-2; a weak D match, TRBD1 (5 bases). V lost 3 bases, J lost 2 bases, and 7 bases lay in between. Germline V gives CDR1 SGHTA, CDR2 FQGNSA. This CDR3 has 13 amino acids. CDR3 nucleotide sequence: TGTGCCAGCAGCTTGGACAACAACTATGGCTACACCTTC. It codes for CASSLDNNYGYTF. The full variable domain, its missing parts supplied by reference TRBV7-2 and TRBJ1-2, is GAGVSQSPSNKVTEKGKDVELRCDPISGHTALYWYRQSLGQGLEFLIYFQGNSAPDKSGLPSDRFSAERTGGSVSTLTIQRTQQEDSAVYLCASSLDNNYGYTFGSGTRLTVV.

This chain joins TRBV14 and TRBJ2-3, with D hard to call. The V gene lost 1 base and the J gene lost 3 bases, with 8 bases spanning the gap. The CDR3 totals 14 residues. The germline gives CDR1 SGHDN, CDR2 FVKESK. This chain's CDR3 is CASSQGYSTDTQYF. As DNA, the CDR3 is TGTGCCAGCAGCCAAGGGTACTCTACAGATACGCAGTATTTT.

The chain couples TRBV3-1 (or the pseudogene TRBV3-2) to TRBJ1-2; 8 bases fit TRBD1. This CDR3 spans 13 amino acids. Per the germline V gene, CDR1 is LGHDT and CDR2 is YNNKEL (reference sequence). Trimming at V came to 2 bases and at J to 7 bases, leaving 3 bases not matched to a gene. The CDR3 DNA reads as TGTGCCAGCAGCCAACAGGGGGCCATTGGCTACACCTTC. Protein product: CASSQQGAIGYTF.

This chain connects TRBV7-2 to TRBJ1-4; possible D gene TRBD1, 6 bases. CDR3 length: 15 amino acids. V was pared by 1 base and J by 6 bases, with 12 bases between. The germline gives CDR1 SGHTA, CDR2 FQGNSA. The CDR3 DNA sequence: TGTGCCAGCAGCTTAGAGCCCAGGGGAGATGAAAAACTGTTTTTT. It is translated as CASSLEPRGDEKLFF. The full variable domain, its missing parts supplied by reference TRBV7-2 and TRBJ1-4, is GAGVSQSPSNKVTEKGKDVELRCDPISGHTALYWYRQSLGQGLEFLIYFQGNSAPDKSGLPSDRFSAERTGGSVSTLTIQRTQQEDSAVYLCASSLEPRGDEKLFFGSGTQLSVL.

The chain couples TRBV9 to TRBJ1-6; 9 positions match TRBD1. Trimming removed 3 bases from V and 8 bases from J; junction bases left unmatched: 3. Germline V lookup: CDR1 SGDLS, CDR2 YYNGEE. The CDR3 consists of 14 residues. The CDR3 sequence is CASSEGQGDSPLHF. As DNA, the CDR3 is TGTGCCAGCAGCGAGGGACAGGGAGATTCACCCCTCCACTTT.

The gene calls are TRBV6-1 and TRBJ2-7; 10 bases map to TRBD2. The germline V gene encodes CDR1 MNHNS and CDR2 SASEGT. The CDR3 loop spans 15 amino acids. The ends lost 2 bases at V and 4 bases at J; junction bases unmatched: 5. The CDR3 DNA sequence: TGTGCCAGCAGTGAAACCCTAGCGGGAGATTACGAGCAGTACTTC. It specifies CASSETLAGDYEQYF.

This clone came up once. The genes are TRBV5-1 and TRBJ2-3; TRBD1 agrees at 7 bases. V lost 1 base, J lost 1 base, and 12 bases stayed unmatched. Germline assignment: CDR1 SGHRS and CDR2 YFSETQ. CDR3 length: 18 amino acids. For the CDR3, the DNA is TGCGCCAGCAGCTTGTGGCCCCAAGACAGGGTGCGCACAGATACGCAGTATTTT. Protein product: CASSLWPQDRVRTDTQYF.

The chain carries TRBV11-3 and TRBJ2-7; 7 bases line up with TRBD1. Trimming removed 6 bases from V and 1 base from J; junction bases left unmatched: 9. CDR1 is SGHNT and CDR2 is YENEEA in the germline V gene. This CDR3 region has 15 residues. DNA for the CDR3: TGTGCCAGCAGTCTACGTCCAGGGGGTTCCTACGAGCAGTACTTC. Translation gives CASSLRPGGSYEQYF.

There are a few counts of this clone. This chain joins TRBV7-8 and TRBJ1-3, with a possible D match to TRBD1 (6 bases). V lost 5 bases, J lost 4 bases, and 12 bases lay in between. The germline V gene has CDR1 SGHVS and CDR2 FQNEAQ. CDR3 length: 14 residues. CDR3 residues: CASSPTRGGNTIYF. CDR3 DNA sequence: TGTGCCAGCAGCCCGACCAGGGGAGGAAACACCATATATTTT.